Listed here are 9 T cell receptor beta chains from one sample, sequenced in a study of shared clonotypes between healthy human individuals. The data were produced by immunoSEQ multiplex PCR, yet TCRdb's version contains in-frame clones alone and is incomplete. The profile shows over 1.5 million clones, 95% to 99% of them singletons. The sequenced sample was naive CD4+ T cells sorted from blood. The sample's subset: CD45RA+ positively selected. These TCRs come from a man aged 25 to 40 in good health.

The genes are TRBV9 and TRBJ2-5, with D perhaps TRBD1 or TRBD2 (5 bases each). The CDR3 is made up of 16 amino acids. Per germline, CDR1 SGDLS and CDR2 YYNGEE. The V gene lost 3 bases and the J gene lost 2 bases, with 17 bases spanning the gap. The CDR3 DNA reads as TGTGCCAGCAGCGCAGGAAACCGGGACGGTCAAGAGACCCAGTACTTC. Its translation is CASSAGNRDGQETQYF.

J is TRBJ1-4 and V is TRBV6-5; no clear D gene. Trimming pared 0 bases from V and 3 bases from J, leaving 8 bases between. The CDR3 loop spans 15 amino acids. Per the germline V gene, CDR1 is MNHEY and CDR2 is SVGAGI. The CDR3 protein is CASSYSRPPNEKLFF. DNA of the CDR3: TGTGCCAGCAGTTACTCCAGGCCTCCTAATGAAAAACTGTTTTTT.

This clone came up once. The CDR3 here is CASSEDRANTEAFF. The CDR3 nucleotides read TGTGCCAGTAGTGAGGACAGGGCAAACACTGAAGCTTTCTTT. The V gene is TRBV19, the J gene TRBJ1-1, with 8 positions matching TRBD1. The CDR3 totals 14 residues. The germline CDR1 and CDR2 sequences are LNHDA and SQIVND (reference sequence). Germline trimming cut 5 bases from V and 2 bases from J; bases unmatched to any gene: 4.

The V gene is TRBV5-4, the J gene TRBJ2-7; D is possibly TRBD2 (5 bases). The V gene lost 5 bases and the J gene lost 11 bases, with 20 bases spanning the gap. Germline CDR1 is SGHNT and CDR2 is YYREEE (reference sequence). This CDR3 has 13 amino acids. CDR3 DNA: TGTGCCAGCAGACATCGGGGTCCATTAGGTAAGTACTTC. Amino acid sequence: CASRHRGPLGKYF.

V and J are TRBV18 and TRBJ2-3; 8 bases agree with TRBD1. The CDR3 contains 15 residues. The trim removed 2 bases at V and 4 bases at J, leaving 5 bases unmatched. Germline V CDR1 and CDR2: KGHSH, LQKENI. The CDR3 region is CASSPIPGGSDTQYF. CDR3 DNA sequence: TGTGCCAGCTCACCAATTCCAGGGGGCTCAGATACGCAGTATTTT.

Of note for this clone: The sample holds other DNA sequences that translate to the same CDR3. V is TRBV5-1 and J is TRBJ2-3; 7 nucleotides agree with TRBD2. CDR1 and CDR2 from the germline V gene are SGHRS and YFSETQ. With V trimmed by 0 bases and J by 1 base, 2 bases remained unmatched. This CDR3 region has 15 residues. The CDR3, as DNA: TGCGCCAGCAGCTTGGGCGGGAGTGGCACAGATACGCAGTATTTT. This codes for CASSLGGSGTDTQYF.

This chain joins TRBV25-1 and TRBJ1-2, with D unclear. Looked up from germline, CDR1 is MGHDK and CDR2 is SYGVNS. This CDR3 has 10 amino acids. Deletions cut 5 bases from V and 10 bases from J, with 8 bases between. DNA for the CDR3: TGTGCCAGCAGTCCCGAGACCTACACCTTC. It encodes CASSPETYTF.

In the case of this clone: This CDR3 is also generated by other DNA sequences in the sample. The chain carries TRBV5-4 and TRBJ2-7; D possibly corresponds to TRBD1 (5 bases). V was cut by 2 bases and J by 3 bases, with 9 bases left in between. The V gene's germline CDR1 is SGHNT and CDR2 YYREEE (reference sequence). This CDR3 has 13 amino acids. Written as DNA, the CDR3 is TGTGCCAGCAGCTTCCGACAGAGCTACGAGCAGTACTTC. This gives the protein CASSFRQSYEQYF.

Details on this clone: At the DNA level, this CDR3 is encoded by other sequences in the same sample as well. The CDR3 spells CASSRQGDTEAFF. The DNA for the CDR3 is TGTGCCAGCAGTAGACAGGGGGACACTGAAGCTTTCTTT. The chain is built from TRBV7-9 and TRBJ1-1; 9 bases agree with TRBD1. This CDR3 contains 13 residues. Germline CDR1 SEHNR, CDR2 FQNEAQ (reference sequence). The V and J ends lost 6 bases and 3 bases, in that order; junction bases with no gene match: 2.